The clone carrying this TCR beta chain was counted at least ten times. Unique molecular identifiers featured in how the TCRbeta library was prepared. TCRdb passed the PCR reads through MiXCR, listing each CDR3 protein once. This table has 350,000 to 450,000 distinct CDR3 sequences, roughly 20% appearing once. The data are from a study of T-cell reconstitution after alpha-beta-depleted transplantation in children. There are 12 residues in the CDR3. Deletions cut 5 bases from V and 5 bases from J, with 10 bases between. CDR1 is SEHNR and CDR2 is FQNEAQ in the germline V gene (reference sequence). This material consisted of PBMCs from the stem cell graft donor, taken from the stem cell graft. This clonotype was obtained from a human donor who donated a stem cell graft to a child with acute myeloid leukemia. This chain connects TRBV7-9 to TRBJ2-7; a weak D match, TRBD1 (5 bases). This CDR3 reads CASSPWGNEQYF. CDR3 coding DNA: TGTGCCAGCAGCCCTTGGGGCAACGAGCAGTACTTC.